These 4 T cell receptor beta chains originate from one sample sequenced in a study of blood T cell repertoires in COVID-19. Only in-frame clones appear in the TCRdb table, and some are missing; sequencing was by immunoSEQ multiplex PCR. Of about 98,000 clones in the sample, more than 70% are singletons; the top ten hold 24%. The specimen sequenced was peripheral blood. The origin of the receptors is a man aged 70 or older with acute or convalescent COVID-19.

The chain carries TRBV7-3 and TRBJ2-2; 10 bases agree with TRBD2. After removal of 6 bases from V and 2 bases from J, the junction contained 3 bases not matched to a gene. In germline, CDR1 is SGHTA, CDR2 FQGTGA. The CDR3 consists of 15 residues. CDR3 DNA sequence: TGTGCCAGCAGAGCGGGAGGGGTTAACACCGGGGAGCTGTTTTTT. This encodes CASRAGGVNTGELFF. Using reference TRBV7-3 and TRBJ2-2 for the parts outside the CDR3, the full variable domain is GAGVSQTPSNKVTEKGKYVELRCDPISGHTALYWYRQSLGQGPEFLIYFQGTGAADDSGLPNDRFFAVRPEGSVSTLKIQRTERGDSAVYLCASRAGGVNTGELFFGEGSRLTVL.

The rearrangement uses TRBV2 and TRBJ2-7, with 7 nucleotides matching TRBD1. Looked up from germline, CDR1 is SNHLY and CDR2 is FYNNEI. V was clipped by 7 bases and J by 1 base; unmatched bases: 7. The CDR3 contains 14 residues. This chain's CDR3 is CASKYRDRSYEQYF. In DNA, the CDR3 is TGTGCCAGCAAGTACCGGGACAGATCCTACGAGCAGTACTTC.

The chain has TRBV4-2 and TRBJ2-3; perhaps TRBD2 as D (5 bases). From germline, CDR1 is LGHNA and CDR2 YNFKEQ. Deletions cut 6 bases from V and 2 bases from J, with 15 bases between. This CDR3 contains 15 residues. The CDR3 sequence: CASRRSEGNTDTQYF. The CDR3 bases are TGTGCCAGCAGACGAAGCGAGGGAAACACAGATACGCAGTATTTT.

The sample holds a few counts of this clone. The chain joins TRBV6-5 to TRBJ1-2; 8 bases map to TRBD1. The CDR3 is 13 amino acids. The J segment lost 5 bases and the V segment lost 7 bases, leaving 6 bases of the junction unmatched. Germline V gives CDR1 MNHEY, CDR2 SVGAGI. The CDR3 coding sequence is TGTGCCAGCATCCCCCGGACAGGGTATGGCTACACCTTC. Its translation: CASIPRTGYGYTF.